The 22 T cell receptor beta chains listed next were all sequenced from one sample in a study of cytomegalovirus exposure and HLA in healthy donors. The study ran its PCR with 60 Vbeta and 13 Jbeta primers. Measured with immunoSEQ multiplex PCR; TCRdb has only the in-frame clones, and not every one. The table for this sample gives about 200,000 clones. Source material: PBMCs. These receptors were collected from a boy aged 5-17 years in good health and CMV-seronegative.

The V gene is TRBV6-1, the J gene TRBJ1-1, with D perhaps TRBD1 (6 bases). The V gene lost 4 bases and the J gene lost 5 bases, with 14 bases spanning the gap. Germline V CDR1 and CDR2: MNHNS, SASEGT. The CDR3 has 14 amino acids. CDR3 bases: TGTGCCAGCAGTGCTACAGGGAGTAGGACTGAAGCTTTCTTT. It specifies CASSATGSRTEAFF.

The chain links TRBV2 to TRBJ1-2, with D perhaps TRBD1 (5 bases). This CDR3 region has 14 residues. Trimming took off 1 base at V and 4 bases at J, with 10 bases between the two ends. CDR1 is SNHLY, CDR2 FYNNEI, per germline. CDR3 amino acids: CASSEGGAIYGYTF. The CDR3 DNA is TGTGCCAGCAGTGAAGGGGGCGCGATCTATGGCTACACCTTC.

This sequence joins TRBV18 and TRBJ1-1, with 9 bases identical to TRBD1. The CDR3 has 17 amino acids. The ends lost 4 bases at V and 3 bases at J; junction bases unmatched: 12. Germline V lookup: CDR1 KGHSH, CDR2 LQKENI. CDR3: CASSQLLTGGDDTEAFF. The CDR3 DNA reads as TGTGCCAGCTCACAACTTTTGACAGGGGGGGACGACACTGAAGCTTTCTTT.

The gene calls are TRBV2 and TRBJ1-5, with a possible D match to TRBD1 (6 bases). CDR1 is SNHLY and CDR2 is FYNNEI in the germline V gene. Trimming took 6 bases from V and 0 from J, leaving 9 bases between them. The CDR3 has 14 amino acids. The CDR3 loop is CASRGDISNQPQHF. CDR3 DNA sequence: TGTGCCAGCAGGGGGGACATTAGCAATCAGCCCCAGCATTTT.

This chain uses TRBV28 with TRBJ2-7, with a tentative D call TRBD2 (5 bases). Germline V lookup: CDR1 MDHEN, CDR2 SYDVKM. The length of the CDR3 is 14 residues. V was pared by 5 bases and J by 3 bases, with 14 bases between. The chain's CDR3 is CASSPAGVNYEQYF. The DNA for the CDR3 is TGTGCCAGCAGTCCCGCGGGCGTGAACTACGAGCAGTACTTC.

J is TRBJ2-5 and V is TRBV4-3; perhaps TRBD2 as D (7 bases). With the DNA end fitting TRBJ2-7 better, the J assignment may be wrong. The CDR3 is 13 residues long. The germline V gene encodes CDR1 LGHNA and CDR2 YSLEER. The CDR3 DNA sequence: TGCGCCAGCAGTGGAGGGGGGGTCCACGAGCAGTACTTC. It encodes CASSGGGVHEQYF.

The rearrangement joins TRBV7-2 to TRBJ1-3; 7 nucleotides line up with TRBD1. Germline V gene lookup returns CDR1 SGHTA and CDR2 FQGNSA. This CDR3 is 15 amino acids long. The V segment lost 2 bases and the J segment 2 bases; nucleotides outside the gene matches: 3. In nucleotides, the CDR3 is TGTGCCAGCAGCTTAAACAGGGGCGCTGGAAACACCATATATTTT. Its translation: CASSLNRGAGNTIYF.

V usage is TRBV19 and J usage is TRBJ1-1, with D unclear. The CDR3 extends over 13 amino acids. V lost 3 bases, J lost 1 base, and 6 bases lay in between. The germline V gene has CDR1 LNHDA and CDR2 SQIVND (reference sequence). In DNA, the CDR3 is TGTGCCAGTAGTATGAGGGAGAACACTGAAGCTTTCTTT. It translates to CASSMRENTEAFF. Looking up the rest from reference TRBV19 and TRBJ1-1 gives the full variable domain: DGGITQSPKYLFRKEGQNVTLSCEQNLNHDAMYWYRQDPGQGLRLIYYSQIVNDFQKGDIAEGYSVSREKKESFPLTVTSAQKNPTAFYLCASSMRENTEAFFGQGTRLTVV.

The chain employs TRBV15 and TRBJ2-7; D gene ambiguous. Germline V CDR1 and CDR2: LNHNV, YYDKDF (reference sequence). Trimming stripped 1 base from V and 2 bases from J, with 9 bases between. The length of the CDR3 is 14 residues. The chain's CDR3 is CATSRGYSPYEQYF. The DNA for the CDR3 is TGTGCCACCAGCAGAGGTTACTCACCCTACGAGCAGTACTTC.

This chain uses TRBV14 with TRBJ2-1; no definite D call. Trimming removed 1 base at V and 4 bases at J, with 5 bases between. This CDR3 has 13 amino acids. Germline CDR1 and CDR2: SGHDN and FVKESK. The CDR3 region is CASSQGLYNEQFF. In DNA, the CDR3 is TGTGCCAGCAGCCAAGGACTTTACAATGAGCAGTTCTTC.

The chain couples TRBV7-2 to TRBJ2-5; D call uncertain. Trimming stripped 4 bases from V and 3 bases from J, with 12 bases between. The CDR3 totals 14 residues. The germline gives CDR1 SGHTA, CDR2 FQGNSA. CDR3 residues: CASSSIQAEETQYF. In nucleotides, the CDR3 is TGTGCCAGCAGCTCCATCCAGGCTGAAGAGACCCAGTACTTC.

This chain links TRBV5-1 with TRBJ2-7; D is possibly TRBD1 (6 bases). The V end was cut by 1 base, the J end by 2 bases, with 13 bases between. Germline-derived CDR1 and CDR2 are SGHRS and YFSETQ. CDR3 size: 15 residues. CDR3 in amino acids: CASSLTQGGTYEQYF. The CDR3 nucleotides are TGCGCCAGCAGCTTGACACAGGGTGGGACCTACGAGCAGTACTTC.

This chain connects TRBV2 to TRBJ1-1; 10 bases line up with TRBD1. The length of the CDR3 is 14 residues. V lost 7 bases and J lost 5; bases outside the gene matches: 7. Germline CDR1 SNHLY, CDR2 FYNNEI. The CDR3 DNA follows: TGTGCCAGCATTGCGACAGGGGGCCGGACTGAAGCTTTCTTT. Amino acids: CASIATGGRTEAFF.

The chain couples TRBV19 to TRBJ1-3; no clear D gene. Deletions cut 5 bases from V and 0 bases from J, with 14 bases between. The CDR3 sequence is 16 residues long. CDR1 LNHDA and CDR2 SQIVND come from the germline V gene (reference sequence). CDR3 sequence (DNA): TGTGCCAGTAGTCCTTACGAGATTCGCTCTGGAAACACCATATATTTT. This gives the protein CASSPYEIRSGNTIYF.

The chain joins TRBV27 to TRBJ1-6, with D perhaps TRBD1 (6 bases). The CDR3 contains 14 residues. V dropped 2 bases and J dropped 10 bases, with 12 bases sitting between them. Germline CDR1 MNHEY, CDR2 SMNVEV (reference sequence). The CDR3 DNA follows: TGTGCCAGCAGTTTAGGACAGAATGGCTCACCCCTCCACTTT. Amino acid sequence: CASSLGQNGSPLHF.

The chain uses TRBV7-9 and TRBJ1-1; 9 bases line up with TRBD1. CDR3 size: 14 residues. V lost 6 bases to trimming and J lost 4 bases; unmatched junction nucleotides: 6. The germline gives CDR1 SEHNR, CDR2 FQNEAQ (reference sequence). CDR3 nucleotides: TGTGCCAGCAGAACCGGGACAGGGATCACTGAAGCTTTCTTT. Amino acids: CASRTGTGITEAFF.

The chain combines TRBV7-2 with TRBJ1-6, with D perhaps matching TRBD1 (5 bases). CDR3 length equals 13 residues. V was trimmed by 3 bases and J by 7 bases, leaving 7 bases between them. The V gene's germline CDR1 is SGHTA and CDR2 FQGNSA. The CDR3 DNA is TGTGCCAGCAGCTTCCCAGGGAATTCACCCCTCCACTTT. Amino acids: CASSFPGNSPLHF.

This chain joins TRBV30 and TRBJ2-3, with D possibly TRBD2 on 7 matching bases. The CDR3 length is 13 residues. Germline V gene data show CDR1 as GTSNPN and CDR2 as SVGIG (reference sequence). Trimming stripped 4 bases from V and 5 bases from J, with 13 bases between. This CDR3 is CAWMWGGQDTQYF. The CDR3 region has the DNA TGTGCCTGGATGTGGGGGGGCCAAGATACGCAGTATTTT. The full variable domain, with the rest looked up from reference TRBV30 and TRBJ2-3, is SQTIHQWPATLVQPVGSPLSLECTVEGTSNPNLYWYRQAAGRGLQLLFYSVGIGQISSEVPQNLSASRPQDRQFILSSKKLLLSDSGFYLCAWMWGGQDTQYFGPGTRLTVL.

This chain connects TRBV5-6 to TRBJ2-1; tentatively, D is TRBD1 (5 bases). V was cut by 4 bases and J by 8 bases, with 25 bases left in between. The CDR3 extends over 17 amino acids. The germline CDR1 and CDR2 sequences are SGHDT and YYEEEE. The CDR3 DNA is TGTGCCAGCAGCCCATTAATCTTGTTTGGGGCCGCGGATGAGCAGTTCTTC. Amino acid sequence: CASSPLILFGAADEQFF.

This rearrangement joins TRBV30 to TRBJ2-1, with D possibly TRBD1 on 5 matching bases. The CDR3 totals 14 residues. Germline V CDR1 and CDR2: GTSNPN, SVGIG (reference sequence). Between the trimmed V and J ends, which lost 0 bases and 2 bases, there was a span of 8 bases. Written as DNA, the CDR3 is TGTGCCTGGAGTGTAGGACACCCCTACAATGAGCAGTTCTTC. This encodes CAWSVGHPYNEQFF.

The chain recombines TRBV30 with TRBJ2-1; 7 nucleotides line up with TRBD2. Germline V CDR1 and CDR2: GTSNPN, SVGIG (reference sequence). With 2 bases clipped from V and 4 bases from J, the junction kept 8 bases outside the gene matches. The CDR3 spans 15 residues. CDR3 sequence: CAWSPLAGDYNEQFF. The DNA for the CDR3 is TGTGCCTGGAGTCCCTTGGCGGGGGATTACAATGAGCAGTTCTTC.

The CDR3 DNA follows: TGTGCCTGGAGTACACAGGGGAATCAGCCCCAGCATTTT. It translates to CAWSTQGNQPQHF. The chain recombines TRBV30 with TRBJ1-5, with 7 nucleotides matching TRBD1. The CDR3 is 13 residues long. The germline gives CDR1 GTSNPN, CDR2 SVGIG (reference sequence). V shed 2 bases and J 4 bases; nucleotides not matched to a gene: 2.